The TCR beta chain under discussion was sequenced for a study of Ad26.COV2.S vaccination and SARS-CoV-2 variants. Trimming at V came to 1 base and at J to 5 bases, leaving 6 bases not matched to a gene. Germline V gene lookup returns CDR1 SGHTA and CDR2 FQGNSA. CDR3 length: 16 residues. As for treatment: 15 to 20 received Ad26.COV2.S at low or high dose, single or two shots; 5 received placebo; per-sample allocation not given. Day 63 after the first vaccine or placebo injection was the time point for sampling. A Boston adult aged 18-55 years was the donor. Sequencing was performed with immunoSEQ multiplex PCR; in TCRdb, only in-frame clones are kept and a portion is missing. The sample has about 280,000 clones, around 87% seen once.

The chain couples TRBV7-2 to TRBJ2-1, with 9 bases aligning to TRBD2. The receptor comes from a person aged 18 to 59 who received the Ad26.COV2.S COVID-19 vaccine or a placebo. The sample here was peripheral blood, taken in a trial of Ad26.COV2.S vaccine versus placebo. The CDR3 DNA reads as TGTGCCAGCAGCTTAGGGGGTAGCGGGAGTCACAATGAGCAGTTCTTC. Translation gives CASSLGGSGSHNEQFF. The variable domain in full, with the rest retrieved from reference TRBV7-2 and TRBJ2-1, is GAGVSQSPSNKVTEKGKDVELRCDPISGHTALYWYRQSLGQGLEFLIYFQGNSAPDKSGLPSDRFSAERTGGSVSTLTIQRTQQEDSAVYLCASSLGGSGSHNEQFFGPGTRLTVL.